A single sample is the source of the 14 T cell receptor beta chains below, sequenced in a study of blood T cells in healthy people across ages. It was with a sample-barcoded 5' primer and a J-beta primer mix that a second PCR of about 6 to 12 cycles was run. TCRdb processed the 5' RACE reads anew with MiXCR; each CDR3 protein has one entry. The data contain about 930,000 distinct CDR3 sequences, 29% of them singletons. The same sample was also used in a study of T cells of mothers and their children.

The source material was blood. These receptor sequences come from a woman aged 40 to 50 in good health.

The V call is TRBV28, the J call TRBJ1-5, with D uncertain. Germline CDR1 is MDHEN and CDR2 is SYDVKM. This CDR3 comprises 12 residues. The germline V and J ends were trimmed by 8 bases and 6 bases, with 11 bases remaining between them. The CDR3 nucleotides are TGTGCCAGCTGCTGGGGTCGTCAGCCCCAGCATTTT. As protein: CASCWGRQPQHF.

This clonotype has only a few counts. The rearrangement uses TRBV7-2 and TRBJ1-2; the match to TRBD1 covers 11 bases. The V gene end was trimmed by 5 bases and the J gene end by 7 bases; junction bases not matched to a gene: 6. Germline CDR1 reads SGHTA; CDR2 reads FQGNSA. The CDR3 runs to 14 residues. The CDR3 protein is CASSARTGGLGYTF. The DNA for the CDR3 is TGTGCCAGCAGCGCAAGGACAGGGGGCCTTGGCTACACCTTC.

J is TRBJ2-1 and V is TRBV10-3, with D tentatively TRBD1 or TRBD2 (6 bases each). Trimming cost V 5 bases and J 6 bases, with 20 bases left between them. The CDR3 spans 16 residues. Germline V gene sequence: CDR1 ENHRY, CDR2 SYGVKD. CDR3 bases: TGTGCCATCAGTCCTGGCGTAGGGGGAGGACCCAATGAGCAGTTCTTC. Amino acid sequence: CAISPGVGGGPNEQFF.

The rearrangement uses TRBV20-1 and TRBJ2-1; TRBD2 matches at 12 bases. The CDR3 loop spans 18 amino acids. J lost 2 bases, V lost 4 bases, and 12 bases had no gene match. Germline loops: CDR1 DFQATT, CDR2 SNEGSKA (reference sequence). The CDR3 protein is CSATTGASGGAPYNEQFF. The CDR3 DNA sequence: TGCAGTGCTACTACCGGGGCTAGCGGGGGGGCCCCCTACAATGAGCAGTTCTTC.

The V call is TRBV7-2, the J call TRBJ1-6; D is perhaps TRBD1 (5 bases). Germline V gene sequence: CDR1 SGHTA, CDR2 FQGNSA. Trimming cost V 1 base and J 8 bases, with 9 bases left between them. The CDR3 runs 14 residues. The CDR3, as DNA: TGTGCCAGCAGCTTAGGGACATCCCATTCACCCCTCCACTTT. This gives the protein CASSLGTSHSPLHF.

This chain links TRBV29-1 with TRBJ2-3; TRBD1 aligns across 10 bases. This CDR3 contains 13 residues. Germline V lookup: CDR1 SQVTM, CDR2 ANQGSEA. The CDR3 DNA sequence: TGCAGTACCGGGACAGGGGTTTCAGATACGCAGTATTTT. This encodes CSTGTGVSDTQYF.

For this clonotype: A much larger clone differs by one base, so this may be a read error. V usage is TRBV7-2 and J usage is TRBJ2-4; D possibly corresponds to TRBD2 (6 bases). The CDR3 consists of 16 residues. V lost 1 base and J lost 9, with 19 bases in between. Germline values: CDR1 SGHTA, CDR2 FQGNSA. Written as DNA, the CDR3 is TGTGCCAGCAGCTTAGGTGGTGGAGGGCGCACCAGCATTCAGTACTTC. The encoded protein is CASSLGGGGRTSIQYF.

This clonotype was observed a handful of times. J is TRBJ2-7 and V is TRBV7-2; TRBD2 agrees at 8 bases. CDR1 is SGHTA and CDR2 is FQGNSA in the germline V gene. The V gene end was trimmed by 4 bases and the J gene end by 2 bases; junction bases not matched to a gene: 10. The CDR3 totals 16 residues. CDR3: CASSSGGTLTTYEQYF. CDR3 DNA sequence: TGTGCCAGCAGCTCGGGGGGGACACTGACCACCTACGAGCAGTACTTC.

The V and J genes are TRBV29-1 and TRBJ2-1, with D tentatively TRBD2 (6 bases). CDR3 length: 15 residues. Germline loops: CDR1 SQVTM, CDR2 ANQGSEA. V dropped 3 bases and J dropped 12 bases, with 24 bases sitting between them. The CDR3 nucleotides are TGCAGCGTTGATTCCGGGACTCCAGTCATCCATGGGCAGTTCTTC. The encoded protein is CSVDSGTPVIHGQFF.

The chain links TRBV3-1 to TRBJ2-2; a possible D gene is TRBD2 (7 bases). Trimming stripped 4 bases from V and 0 bases from J, with 12 bases between. The length of the CDR3 is 16 residues. Germline V gene data show CDR1 as LGHDT and CDR2 as YNNKEL (reference sequence). CDR3 protein: CASSLRGAANTGELFF. CDR3 DNA sequence: TGTGCCAGCAGCCTCCGGGGGGCCGCGAACACCGGGGAGCTGTTTTTT.

This chain joins TRBV11-2 and TRBJ1-2; D gene ambiguous. CDR1 is SGHAT, CDR2 FQNNGV, per germline. The CDR3 totals 13 residues. Trimming removed 4 bases at V and 8 bases at J, with 14 bases between. The CDR3 DNA reads TGTGCCAGCAGCTCTCCCCGGACGGCCGGCTACACCTTC. This gives the protein CASSSPRTAGYTF.

This clonotype was detected only a few times. The CDR3 loop reads CSASGWDSYNEQYF. For the CDR3, the DNA is TGCAGTGCTAGTGGATGGGACAGTTACAATGAGCAGTACTTC. V and J are TRBV20-1 and TRBJ2-5; 7 bases line up with TRBD1. CDR3 size: 14 residues. Germline V gene sequence: CDR1 DFQATT, CDR2 SNEGSKA (reference sequence). Germline trimming cut 3 bases from V and 11 bases from J; bases unmatched to any gene: 15.

The chain uses TRBV12-3 or TRBV12-4 and TRBJ1-4, with a tentative D call TRBD1 (5 bases). This CDR3 region has 13 residues. V lost 3 bases and J 7 bases, leaving 9 bases between the germline ends. The CDR3 sequence is CASSLWDGEKLFF. For the CDR3, the DNA is TGTGCCAGCAGTTTGTGGGACGGTGAAAAACTGTTTTTT.

The J gene is TRBJ1-4, the V gene TRBV6-5, with D unclear. The CDR3 is made up of 15 amino acids. The germline CDR1 and CDR2 sequences are MNHEY and SVGAGI. Trimming left V 0 bases short and J 0 bases short, with 5 bases between. The CDR3 nucleotides read TGTGCCAGCAGTTACTCTGGCCCAACTAATGAAAAACTGTTTTTT. It encodes CASSYSGPTNEKLFF.